This T cell receptor (beta chain) was obtained from a study of shared clonotypes between healthy human individuals. Whole-study results and caveats: The sharing of 4% to 5.5% of naive CD4 clonotypes was seen across several donors. Rarefaction gave evidence that sorted-subset sequencing remained incomplete despite large depth.

TCRdb keeps only in-frame clones here, not all; method: immunoSEQ multiplex PCR. This table holds about 980,000 clones, about 80% found once. Germline CDR1 GTSNPN, CDR2 SVGIG (reference sequence). Trimming took 3 bases from V and 3 from J, leaving 10 bases between them. CDR3 length: 13 residues. Subsets obtained from CD4+ cells comprised CD45RA+ naive and CD45RA-negative memory cells. To note about this clone: Its antigen is not known.

This clonotype was sampled from a man between 18 and 29 years old in good health. This chain uses TRBV30 with TRBJ2-3; TRBD2 might be the D (5 bases). Material for sequencing was memory CD4+ T cells sorted from blood. Subset reported: CD45RA-negative fraction. DNA of the CDR3: TGTGCCTGGAGGAGACTACTGACAGATACGCAGTATTTT. It yields the protein CAWRRLLTDTQYF.